These 28 T cell receptor beta chains share one sample of origin, sequenced in a study of identifying expanded T cells in peripheral blood. Here immunoSEQ multiplex PCR was the method, and the copy in TCRdb shows in-frame clones only, minus some. Among approximately 110,000 clones listed, about 88% were seen once. Sequencing was carried out using blood. These receptors all stem from a person aged 18 to 75 in good health.

The gene calls are TRBV5-4 and TRBJ1-2, with a weak D call TRBD1 (6 bases). The length of the CDR3 is 14 residues. The V end was cut by 4 bases, the J end by 7 bases, with 17 bases between. Per germline, CDR1 SGHNT and CDR2 YYREEE (reference sequence). CDR3 bases: TGTGCCAGCAGCCCTCAGGCAGGGGCTTCTGGCTACACCTTC. Protein sequence: CASSPQAGASGYTF.

In its sample, this clone was seen once. V gene TRBV5-8 combines with J gene TRBJ2-7, with D hard to call. V gave up 1 base and J gave up 3 bases, with 5 bases separating them. CDR1 and CDR2 (germline): SGHTS, YDEGEE. CDR3 size: 12 residues. CDR3 in amino acids: CASSLHGYEQYF. The CDR3 nucleotides are TGTGCCAGCAGCTTGCACGGCTACGAGCAGTACTTC.

The chain carries TRBV18 and TRBJ1-1, with a possible D match to TRBD1 (6 bases). The CDR3 contains 14 residues. Trimming pared 3 bases from V and 11 bases from J, leaving 19 bases between. Germline V gives CDR1 KGHSH, CDR2 LQKENI. In DNA form, the CDR3 reads TGTGCCAGCTCACCTACCGGGGACAAAATGGGGGCTTTCTTT. Translation: CASSPTGDKMGAFF.

This clone was detected once. V and J are TRBV7-3 and TRBJ1-6, with D uncertain. V lost 2 bases, J lost 5 bases, and 4 bases lay in between. Germline-derived CDR1 and CDR2 are SGHTA and FQGTGA. The CDR3 runs 13 residues. CDR3 DNA: TGTGCCAGCAGCTTACGAAATAATTCACCCCTCCACTTT. As protein: CASSLRNNSPLHF.

V gene TRBV7-9 combines with J gene TRBJ2-5, with D unresolved. CDR3 size: 13 residues. Between the trimmed V and J ends, which lost 5 bases and 7 bases, there was a span of 14 bases. Germline V gives CDR1 SEHNR, CDR2 FQNEAQ (reference sequence). The CDR3 region is CASSPKGDGTQYF. CDR3 nucleotides: TGTGCCAGCAGCCCAAAAGGTGACGGGACCCAGTACTTC. The full variable domain, with the rest looked up from reference TRBV7-9 and TRBJ2-5, is DTGVSQNPRHKITKRGQNVTFRCDPISEHNRLYWYRQTLGQGPEFLTYFQNEAQLEKSRLLSDRFSAERPKGSFSTLEIQRTEQGDSAMYLCASSPKGDGTQYFGPGTRLLVL.

The rearrangement links TRBV28 to TRBJ1-4; weak D call: TRBD1 (5 bases). The CDR3 runs 14 residues. Germline CDR1 MDHEN, CDR2 SYDVKM. The V gene lost 2 bases and the J gene lost 7 bases, with 11 bases spanning the gap. The CDR3, as DNA: TGTGCCAGCAGTTTACGGGGGAAGGGTGAAAAACTGTTTTTT. It is translated as CASSLRGKGEKLFF.

Worth noting for this clone: Germline is not matched at one junction end, which may reflect a read error. This chain connects TRBV9 to TRBJ1-2; maybe TRBD1 (6 bases). The CDR3 is 16 amino acids. Germline-derived CDR1 and CDR2 are SGDLS and YYNGEE. The CDR3 bases are TGTGCCAGCAGCGCCCGTACCCCGGGGGGCGCTTATGGCCACACCTTC. Amino acid sequence: CASSARTPGGAYGHTF.

This chain uses TRBV2 with TRBJ2-1; 8 positions match TRBD2. The V gene end was trimmed by 7 bases and the J gene end by 0 bases; junction bases not matched to a gene: 5. There are 15 residues in the CDR3. Germline CDR1 and CDR2: SNHLY and FYNNEI. The CDR3 coding sequence is TGTGCCAGCATGGTTCTAGCGGGCTCCTACAATGAGCAGTTCTTC. Encoded protein: CASMVLAGSYNEQFF.

The chain couples TRBV6-5 to TRBJ1-1; 7 bases fit TRBD1. The CDR3 totals 14 residues. V dropped 6 bases and J dropped 7; count of bases not matched to a gene: 11. In germline, CDR1 is MNHEY, CDR2 SVGAGI. The CDR3, as DNA: TGTGCCAGCAGAGACCGGGACAGTAGTATTGAAGCTTTCTTT. It is translated as CASRDRDSSIEAFF.

The rearrangement joins TRBV7-9 to TRBJ2-1; 14 positions agree with TRBD2. This CDR3 is 18 amino acids long. The germline CDR1 and CDR2 sequences are SEHNR and FQNEAQ (reference sequence). J was trimmed by 2 bases and V by 4 bases; bases with no gene match: 7. CDR3: CASSSPTSGGAAYNEQFF. For the CDR3, the DNA is TGTGCCAGCAGCTCCCCGACTAGCGGGGGGGCCGCCTACAATGAGCAGTTCTTC.

J is TRBJ1-1 and V is TRBV19; 9 bases are a match to TRBD1. Trimming cost V 7 bases and J 12 bases; bases outside gene matches: 12. Germline loops: CDR1 LNHDA, CDR2 SQIVND (reference sequence). The CDR3 is made up of 13 amino acids. The CDR3 DNA follows: TGTGCCAGTAACCAACCCGGGACAGGGAGGACTTTCTTT. Amino acids: CASNQPGTGRTFF.

DNA for the CDR3: TGTGCCAGCAGTTCAGGGGGCGGACAAAACACCATATATTTT. Encoded protein: CASSSGGGQNTIYF. J is TRBJ1-3 and V is TRBV7-8, with 8 bases identical to TRBD1. This CDR3 is 14 amino acids long. V shed 6 bases, J shed 6 bases, and the junction held 7 bases outside the gene matches. Germline assignment: CDR1 SGHVS and CDR2 FQNEAQ. Supplemented by reference TRBV7-8 and TRBJ1-3, the full variable domain reads GAGVSQSPRYKVAKRGQDVALRCDPISGHVSLFWYQQALGQGPEFLTYFQNEAQLDKSGLPSDRFFAERPEGSVSTLKIQRTQQEDSAVYLCASSSGGGQNTIYFGEGSWLTVV.

The genes are TRBV4-1 and TRBJ1-1; D not resolved. V was shortened by 1 base and J by 4 bases, with 7 bases between the two germline ends. From germline, CDR1 is MGHRA and CDR2 YSYEKL. The CDR3 is 13 residues long. The CDR3 reads CASSQALVTEAFF. Here the CDR3 DNA reads TGCGCCAGCAGCCAAGCGCTTGTCACTGAAGCTTTCTTT.

This clone was counted once. The V call is TRBV28, the J call TRBJ2-3; D not resolved. The CDR3 runs to 13 residues. Trimming took 4 bases from V and 3 from J, leaving 8 bases between them. Per the germline V gene, CDR1 is MDHEN and CDR2 is SYDVKM. The CDR3 is CASSSDGTDTQYF. The DNA of the CDR3 is TGTGCCAGCAGTTCGGACGGAACAGATACGCAGTATTTT.

The chain carries TRBV4-1 and TRBJ2-7; D may correspond to TRBD1 or TRBD2 (5 bases each). This CDR3 has 15 residues. Germline assignment: CDR1 MGHRA and CDR2 YSYEKL. V shed 0 bases and J shed 2 bases, with 11 bases lying between them. The CDR3 DNA reads as TGCGCCAGCAGCCAAGATGCAGGGAGCGCCTACGAGCAGTACTTC. Protein sequence: CASSQDAGSAYEQYF.

The rearrangement joins TRBV11-2 to TRBJ1-4; no definite D call. Looked up from germline, CDR1 is SGHAT and CDR2 is FQNNGV. The CDR3 has 14 amino acids. V was trimmed by 3 bases and J by 7 bases, leaving 12 bases between them. The CDR3 is CASSFVVLSEKLFF. The CDR3 coding sequence is TGTGCCAGCAGCTTCGTCGTGTTGAGTGAAAAACTGTTTTTT.

The rearrangement joins TRBV5-1 to TRBJ1-1; 10 positions match TRBD1. Trimming removed 6 bases from V and 4 bases from J; junction bases left unmatched: 6. This CDR3 has 14 amino acids. In germline, CDR1 is SGHRS, CDR2 YFSETQ. The CDR3 coding sequence is TGCGCCAGCAACCCGGGACAGGGGACCACTGAAGCTTTCTTT. Protein product: CASNPGQGTTEAFF.

The chain combines TRBV29-1 with TRBJ1-1, with a possible D match to TRBD1 (6 bases). Trimming took off 5 bases at V and 10 bases at J, with 26 bases between the two ends. Germline-derived CDR1 and CDR2 are SQVTM and ANQGSEA. The CDR3 is 15 amino acids. The CDR3 region has the DNA TGCAGCGTTTCCTTAACCGGGACAAGGGGAAAAATAGCTTTCTTT. It codes for CSVSLTGTRGKIAFF.

The chain links TRBV27 to TRBJ2-1; D not certain. The CDR3 contains 12 residues. Trimming cost V 6 bases and J 13 bases, with 16 bases left between them. The V gene's germline CDR1 is MNHEY and CDR2 SMNVEV (reference sequence). The CDR3 DNA follows: TGTGCCAGCAGCCCTGTCAGTCAGGTTCAGTTCTTC. Translated, it gives CASSPVSQVQFF.

This chain uses TRBV7-2 with TRBJ2-5; no reliable D call. V shed 1 base and J shed 4 bases, with 7 bases lying between them. Looked up from germline, CDR1 is SGHTA and CDR2 is FQGNSA. CDR3 length: 13 amino acids. CDR3 sequence: CASSLGLGETQYF. CDR3 coding DNA: TGTGCCAGCAGCTTAGGGTTAGGAGAGACCCAGTACTTC.

The V gene is TRBV6-5, the J gene TRBJ1-2, with TRBD1 matching over 10 bases. The V segment lost 5 bases and the J segment 6 bases; nucleotides outside the gene matches: 9. In germline, CDR1 is MNHEY, CDR2 SVGAGI. The CDR3 extends over 15 amino acids. The CDR3: CASSPRTGGSHGYTF. The CDR3 DNA follows: TGTGCCAGCAGTCCCCGGACAGGGGGAAGCCATGGCTACACCTTC.

The gene calls are TRBV19 and TRBJ1-1; D call uncertain. Germline V gives CDR1 LNHDA, CDR2 SQIVND (reference sequence). The germline V and J ends were trimmed by 2 bases and 2 bases, with 6 bases remaining between them. This CDR3 region has 13 residues. The DNA of the CDR3 is TGTGCCAGTAGTATATCGGCTAACACTGAAGCTTTCTTT. Amino acids: CASSISANTEAFF.

This chain joins TRBV10-1 and TRBJ2-7; perhaps TRBD2 as D (5 bases). Germline V gives CDR1 WNHNN, CDR2 SYGVQD (reference sequence). The CDR3 consists of 13 residues. Trimming pared 10 bases from V and 7 bases from J, leaving 20 bases between. Here the CDR3 reads CATNPGFLKEQYF. The CDR3 coding sequence is TGCGCCACCAACCCGGGATTCCTCAAGGAGCAGTACTTC.

The CDR3 here is CASRETSGGYEQYF. The CDR3 nucleotides read TGTGCCAGTAGGGAGACTAGCGGGGGGTACGAGCAGTACTTC. The chain employs TRBV19 and TRBJ2-7; TRBD2 matches 13 bases. V lost 6 bases, J lost 4 bases, and 3 bases stayed unmatched. The V gene's germline CDR1 is LNHDA and CDR2 SQIVND (reference sequence). This CDR3 is 14 amino acids long.

A single count supports this clone. The V gene is TRBV10-3, the J gene TRBJ1-4; 7 nucleotides line up with TRBD1. CDR3 length: 13 residues. After removal of 6 bases from V and 7 bases from J, the junction contained 5 bases not matched to a gene. The germline gives CDR1 ENHRY, CDR2 SYGVKD. CDR3 sequence reads: CAIRQGEVEKLFF. The CDR3 DNA follows: TGTGCCATCAGGCAGGGGGAGGTTGAAAAACTGTTTTTT.

This clone was recorded only once. V usage is TRBV7-2 and J usage is TRBJ1-1; weak D call: TRBD1 (5 bases). CDR3 length: 13 residues. Germline V gives CDR1 SGHTA, CDR2 FQGNSA. V was shortened by 6 bases and J by 6 bases, with 14 bases between the two germline ends. This CDR3 reads CASRVGGFAEAFF. Written as DNA, the CDR3 is TGTGCCAGCAGGGTGGGGGGTTTCGCTGAAGCTTTCTTT.

The chain employs TRBV30 and TRBJ1-6; 7 nucleotides match TRBD1. V lost 0 bases to trimming and J lost 10 bases; unmatched junction nucleotides: 9. CDR1 is GTSNPN, CDR2 SVGIG, per germline (reference sequence). The CDR3 is 15 residues long. The DNA for the CDR3 is TGTGCCTGGAGTGTACGGGACAGCGGGGAATCACCCCTCCACTTT. It translates to CAWSVRDSGESPLHF.

CDR3 DNA: TGCGCCAGCAGCTTGGGACAGGGAGTACGAGGCTACACTGAAGCTTTCTTT. This translates into CASSLGQGVRGYTEAFF. The rearrangement joins TRBV5-1 to TRBJ1-1, with 7 bases lining up with TRBD1. This CDR3 is built from 17 residues. Germline V gene data show CDR1 as SGHRS and CDR2 as YFSETQ. J gave up 3 bases and V 0 bases, and 11 bases lay outside the gene matches.